These T cell receptor beta chains were read from a single sample in a study of Graves' ophthalmopathy and Graves' hyperthyroidism. TCRdb independently ran MiXCR on the multiplex PCR reads; one entry per CDR3 protein. The table has approximately 500,000 distinct CDR3 sequences, around 14% seen once. Sequencing was done on a sample of blood. The receptors were sampled from a woman aged 25 to 39 with Graves' ophthalmopathy. CDR3s include the opening cysteine and the closing phenylalanine or tryptophan. D genes are given only for firm matches. The size of a clone is reported for some rows only, either as once, few or many, or as a class for expanded clones.

V gene	D gene	J gene	clone size	CDR3 DNA	CDR3 protein
TRBV28	-	TRBJ1-5	many	TGTGCCAGCAGTTTCCTCGAGCGGCCTGGTCAGCCCCAGCATTTT	CASSFLERPGQPQHF
TRBV5-1	TRBD1	TRBJ2-7	-	TGCGCCAGCAGGACAGGGTACTACTACGAGCAGTACTTC	CASRTGYYYEQYF
TRBV18	-	TRBJ2-6	few	TGTGCCAGCTCACCACCGGGACTCAGCTCTGGGGCCAACGTCCTGACTTTC	CASSPPGLSSGANVLTF
TRBV6-5	-	TRBJ1-1	many	TGTGCCAGCAGTTATGGGCAGACCAACACTGAAGCTTTCTTT	CASSYGQTNTEAFF
TRBV9	-	TRBJ1-3	few	TGTGCCAGCAGCGTAGATGGGCAGAGCCTCGGAAACACCATATATTTT	CASSVDGQSLGNTIYF
TRBV9	-	TRBJ2-7	many	TGTGCCAGCAGCGTAGGCGGTAGTAACTCCTACGAGCAGTACTTC	CASSVGGSNSYEQYF
TRBV12-3/TRBV12-4	-	TRBJ1-5	-	TGTGCCAGCAGTTTCGTCGGGGACAATCAGCCCCAGCATTTT	CASSFVGDNQPQHF
TRBV5-1	TRBD1	TRBJ1-1	many	TGCGCCAGCAGCTCGGGACAGGGTCTTAGTGATGAAGCTTTCTTT	CASSSGQGLSDEAFF
TRBV30	TRBD1	TRBJ1-6	many	TGTGCCTGGAGTGTACGGGACAGTCACTTAACGGTCCTCCACTTT	CAWSVRDSHLTVLHF
TRBV6-1	-	TRBJ1-1	-	TGTGCCAGCAGTAAACAGGGACTGAACACTGAAGCTTTCTTT	CASSKQGLNTEAFF
TRBV4-2	-	TRBJ2-7	many	TGTGCCAGCAGCCAAGCACCCCAGACCTACGAGCAGTACTTC	CASSQAPQTYEQYF
TRBV2	-	TRBJ2-7	many	TGTGCCAGCAGTGAATACGGGGGGCGGTCCTACGAGCAGTACTTC	CASSEYGGRSYEQYF
TRBV7-3	-	TRBJ1-1	-	TGTGCCAGCAGCGCGGGGGCAGGGAGGGCTTTCTTT	CASSAGAGRAFF
TRBV28	-	TRBJ2-1	few	TGTGCCAGCAGTTCCCTAGCGTTTAGCTCCTACAATGAGCAGTTCTTC	CASSSLAFSSYNEQFF
TRBV30	-	TRBJ1-2	many	TGTGCCTGGAGTGTACGCAGGTCCAGTAACTATGGCTACACCTTC	CAWSVRRSSNYGYTF
TRBV3-1	TRBD1	TRBJ2-7	few	TGTGCCAGCAGCCTCATGCCAGGGGGTTACGAGCAGTACTTC	CASSLMPGGYEQYF
TRBV7-8	TRBD1	TRBJ2-7	-	TGTGCCAGCAGCCCTCAGGGACAGGGGGCTTTTGAGCAGTACTTC	CASSPQGQGAFEQYF
TRBV6-5	TRBD1	TRBJ2-7	many	TGTGCCAGCAGTTACCGGGACAGGGAAGACGAGCAGTACTTC	CASSYRDREDEQYF
TRBV20-1	TRBD1	TRBJ2-7	-	TGCAGTGCTAGATTACTAGACAGGGTGTACGACGAGCAGTACTTC	CSARLLDRVYDEQYF
TRBV6-4	TRBD1	TRBJ1-5	many	TGTGCCAGCAGTCGCCTCCGCCCGGGACAGGTCAGTCAGCAGCCCCAGCATTTT	CASSRLRPGQVSQQPQHF
TRBV30	TRBD1	TRBJ1-6	many	TGTGCCTGGAGTGGACAGGGGCGGAGCTCACCCCTCCACTTT	CAWSGQGRSSPLHF
TRBV12-3/TRBV12-4	-	TRBJ2-5	many	TGTGCCAGCAGTTTCGGCCAGGTCCAAGAGACCCAGTACTTC	CASSFGQVQETQYF
TRBV27	TRBD1	TRBJ1-3	many	TGTGCCAGCAGTTCGGCGACAGGGATAAGTGACACCATATATTTT	CASSSATGISDTIYF
TRBV20-1	-	TRBJ1-5	many	TGCAGTGCTAGAGATATAGGTAAAGGGGAAGGTCAGCCCCAGCATTTT	CSARDIGKGEGQPQHF
TRBV28	TRBD1	TRBJ1-5	many	TGTGCCAGCAGTTTAATAGCAGGGACAGTAATTCAGCCCCAGCATTTT	CASSLIAGTVIQPQHF
TRBV5-1	-	TRBJ1-1	-	TGCGCCAGCAGCTCCGGCGGGATGACTTTCTTT	CASSSGGMTFF
TRBV4-1	-	TRBJ1-1	few	TGCGCCAGCAGCCCCCGAGACCATGGGGACACTGAAGCTTTCTTT	CASSPRDHGDTEAFF
TRBV9	TRBD1	TRBJ2-5	-	TGTGCCAGCAGCGCCCCGGGACAGGGGGGCCAAGAGACCCAGTACTTC	CASSAPGQGGQETQYF
TRBV24-1	TRBD1	TRBJ1-2	many	TGTGCCACCTGGTCCGGGACAGGAACTGGCTACACCTTC	CATWSGTGTGYTF